The present T cell receptor beta chain was sequenced within a study of blood T cell repertoires in COVID-19 (dated by TCRdb to 2018 to 2021). In the study overall: Samples from collaborators originated in the United States, Italy and Spain and spanned both the acute and convalescent phases of COVID-19. The sample metadata nearly always contained a de-identified subject ID, COVID-19 status, age in years and sex. The samples were drawn from the first 160 participants of the ongoing ImmuneRACE study and from more than 1,000 subjects provided by 6 global collaborators. The material from the prospective study consisted of cDNA or gDNA derived from T cells, B-cell-depleted T cells, or PBMCs. Where HLA class I and class II types were available, the types were taken from metadata supplied by the sample provider, not from assay-based typing. A freely available public database, intended as a resource for researchers studying the immune response to SARS-CoV-2, is where the repertoires were released. The dataset comprised deeply sampled blood TCRbeta repertoires from subjects exposed to, actively infected with, or recovered from COVID-19. Points the paper makes about the study in general: The amount of clinical and demographic metadata varied by source and participant and was provided uncurated.

The immunoSEQ Assay, a bias-controlled multiplex PCR, was used to amplify TCRbeta CDR3 regions from genomic DNA. In the paper's pipeline: Nucleated cell counts per sample were estimated from amplification of reference gene primers within the assay. To quantify the absolute abundance of each unique TCRbeta CDR3 rearrangement, sequence reads were collapsed and filtered. For each sample, productive Simpson clonality was calculated by taking the square root of Simpson's diversity index across productive rearrangements. TCRdb provides this immuneACCESS table in a form limited to in-frame rearrangements. Some clones are lacking; in checked studies, under half of them reflect an unresolved V gene, and why the rest are absent is not known. Clone size and the V and J calls come from that table; the DNA yielded D and trimming. Within this sample are about 140,000 clones, with 60% to 85% of them counted one time only. 4.5% of the sample belongs to the ten largest clones.

Collaborating institutions collected whole blood in K2EDTA tubes following their own protocols. Collaborator samples were shipped for TCRbeta analysis as frozen whole blood, isolated PBMCs, or DNA extracted from either sample type. As to this clone: This receptor's antigen is unknown. No qualities accompany the bases; no much larger clone lies one base away.

The receptor's source is a woman aged 80 or older with active or convalescent COVID-19. Input material: peripheral blood.

The CDR3 region has the sequence CASSRTSGPTDTQYF. DNA sequence: TGTGCCAGCAGCCGGACTAGCGGGCCCACAGATACGCAGTATTTT. The receptor chain draws on TRBV7-9 and TRBJ2-3, and TRBD2 matches 11 of the central bases. Inclusive of the bounding cysteine and phenylalanine, the CDR3 is 15 residues long. The entry retains the CDR3 DNA only, 45 bases that are in frame from base 1. The germline V gene encodes CDR1 SEHNR and CDR2 FQNEAQ (reference sequence). The germline V and J ends show losses of 5 bases and 2 bases respectively, and no gene match explains 3 bases of the junction.